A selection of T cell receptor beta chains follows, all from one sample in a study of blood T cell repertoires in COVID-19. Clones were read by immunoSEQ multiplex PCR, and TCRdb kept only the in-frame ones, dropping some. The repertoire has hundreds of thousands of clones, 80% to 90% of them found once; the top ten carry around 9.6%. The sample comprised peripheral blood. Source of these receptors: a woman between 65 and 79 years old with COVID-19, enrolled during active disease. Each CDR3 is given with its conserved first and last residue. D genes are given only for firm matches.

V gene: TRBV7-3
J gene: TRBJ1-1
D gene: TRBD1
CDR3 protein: CASSQTGDTEAFF

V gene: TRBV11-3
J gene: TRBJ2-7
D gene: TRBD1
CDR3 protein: CASSYTSIGQGPYEQYF

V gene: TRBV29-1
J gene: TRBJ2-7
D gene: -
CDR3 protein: CSVDYNAREQYF

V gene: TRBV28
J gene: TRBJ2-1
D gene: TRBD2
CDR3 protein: CASSLTSGLPNEQFF

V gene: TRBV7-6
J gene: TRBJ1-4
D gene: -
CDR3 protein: CASSFGQAPNEKLFF

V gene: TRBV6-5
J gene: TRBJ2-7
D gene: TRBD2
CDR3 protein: CASTGGTSGRGEQYF

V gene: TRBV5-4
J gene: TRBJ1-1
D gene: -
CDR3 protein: CASSLERDWDTEAFF

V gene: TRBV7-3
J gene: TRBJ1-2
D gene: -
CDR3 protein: CASSPHHRVYGYTF

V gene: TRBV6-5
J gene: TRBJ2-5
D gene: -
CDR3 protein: CASSYSRGTGTQYF

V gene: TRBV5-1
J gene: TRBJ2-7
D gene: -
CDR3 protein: CASSPSRDTNWPPYEQYF

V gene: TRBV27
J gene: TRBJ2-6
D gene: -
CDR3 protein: CASSSRGLYSGANVLTF

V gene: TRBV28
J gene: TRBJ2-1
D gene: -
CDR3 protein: CASSPAGLSVKFF

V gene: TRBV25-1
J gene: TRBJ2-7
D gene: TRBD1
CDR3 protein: CASSDSGTVGFYEQYF

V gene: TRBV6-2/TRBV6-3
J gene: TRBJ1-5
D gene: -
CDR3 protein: CASSYPVGADQPQHF

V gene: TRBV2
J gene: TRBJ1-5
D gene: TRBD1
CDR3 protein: CATIGQGDQPQHF

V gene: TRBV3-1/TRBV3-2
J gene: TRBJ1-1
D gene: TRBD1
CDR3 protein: CASSRQGALEAFF

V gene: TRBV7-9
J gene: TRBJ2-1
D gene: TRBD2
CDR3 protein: CASSLTSGRGNEQFF

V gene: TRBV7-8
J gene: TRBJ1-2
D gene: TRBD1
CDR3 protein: CASSLAGQGASGYTF

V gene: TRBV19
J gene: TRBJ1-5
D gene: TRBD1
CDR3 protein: CASSGQGLGQPQHF

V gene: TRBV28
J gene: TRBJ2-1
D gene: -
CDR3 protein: CASRWRQVAGFFKDNEQFF

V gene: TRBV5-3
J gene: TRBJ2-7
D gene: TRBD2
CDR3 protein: CARSWGRRGGRIDEQYF

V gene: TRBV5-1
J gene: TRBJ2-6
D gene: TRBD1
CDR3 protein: CASSLLQGASSGANVLTF

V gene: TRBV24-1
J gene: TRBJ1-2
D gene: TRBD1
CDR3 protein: CATSATGQPSGKAHGYTF

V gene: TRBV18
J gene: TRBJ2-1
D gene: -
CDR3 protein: CASSPPGHLLDNEQFF

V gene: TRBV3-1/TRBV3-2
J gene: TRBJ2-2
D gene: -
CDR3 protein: CASREGGELFF

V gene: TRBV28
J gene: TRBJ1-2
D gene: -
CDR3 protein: CASSLFFRGIGNYGYTF

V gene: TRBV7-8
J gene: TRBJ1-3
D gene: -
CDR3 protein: CASSLSGAGNTIYF

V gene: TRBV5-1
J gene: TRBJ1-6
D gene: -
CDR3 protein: CASSRRDDNSPLHF

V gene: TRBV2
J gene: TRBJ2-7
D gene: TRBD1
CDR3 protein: CASSVTGTGFEQYF

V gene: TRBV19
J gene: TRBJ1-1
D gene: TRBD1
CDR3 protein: CASRGTGTEAFF

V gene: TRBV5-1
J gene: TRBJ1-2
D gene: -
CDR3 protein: CASSTSPGNYGYTF

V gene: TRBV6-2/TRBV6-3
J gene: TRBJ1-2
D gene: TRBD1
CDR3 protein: CASSYGQTGSTYGYTF

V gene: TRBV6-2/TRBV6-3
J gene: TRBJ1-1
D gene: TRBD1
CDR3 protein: CASSTDRVYTEAFF

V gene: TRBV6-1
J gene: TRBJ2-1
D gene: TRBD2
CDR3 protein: CASSAGTSGYYNEQFF

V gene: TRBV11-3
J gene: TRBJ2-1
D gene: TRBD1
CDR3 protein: CASSIGTGYIEQFF

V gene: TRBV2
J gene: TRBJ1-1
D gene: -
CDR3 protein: CASSGDFLGTEAFF

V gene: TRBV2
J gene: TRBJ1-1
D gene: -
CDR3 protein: CASSVYKNTEAFF

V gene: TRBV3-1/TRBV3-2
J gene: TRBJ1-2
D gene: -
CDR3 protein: CASSQDPEYGYTF

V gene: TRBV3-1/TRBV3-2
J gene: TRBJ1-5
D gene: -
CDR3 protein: CASSRGTGDQPQHF

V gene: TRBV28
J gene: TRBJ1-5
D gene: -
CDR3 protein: CASSPSGAQRQPQHF

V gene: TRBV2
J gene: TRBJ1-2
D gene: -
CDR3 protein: CASRGRGYTF

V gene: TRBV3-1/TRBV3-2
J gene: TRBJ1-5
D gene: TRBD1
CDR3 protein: CASSQGTGAYQPQHF

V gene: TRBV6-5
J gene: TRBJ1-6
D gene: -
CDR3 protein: CASGADHNSPLHF

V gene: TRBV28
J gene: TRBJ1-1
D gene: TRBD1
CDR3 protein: CASSLGDRGHYTEAFF

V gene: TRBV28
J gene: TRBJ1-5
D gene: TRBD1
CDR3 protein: CASQNFRQGLSAPLRRGYQPQHF

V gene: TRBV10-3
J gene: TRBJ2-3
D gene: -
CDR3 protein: CAIRILEGDTQYF

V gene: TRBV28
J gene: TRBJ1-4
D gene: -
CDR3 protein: CASRTRGALEKLFF

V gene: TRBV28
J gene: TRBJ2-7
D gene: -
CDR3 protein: CASRLGFSYEQYF

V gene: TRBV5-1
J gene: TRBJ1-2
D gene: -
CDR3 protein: CASSSDRPLYGYTF

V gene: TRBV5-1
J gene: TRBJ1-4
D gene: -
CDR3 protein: CASSGGRAWEKLFF

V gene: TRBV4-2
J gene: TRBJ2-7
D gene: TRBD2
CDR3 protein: CASSHALAGETYEQYF

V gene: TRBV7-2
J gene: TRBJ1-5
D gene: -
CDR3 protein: CASSSRGGNQPQHF

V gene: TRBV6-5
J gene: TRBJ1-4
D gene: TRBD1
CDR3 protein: CASRRQGNEKLFF